A selection of T cell receptor beta chains follows, all from one sample in a study of T cell responses to AZD1222 COVID-19 vaccine. Profiled with immunoSEQ multiplex PCR; TCRdb holds only in-frame clones, not every one. The profile shows 96,000 or so clones, nearly 90% of them singletons. This specimen was peripheral blood, taken on day 0 of AZD1222 vaccination. The origin of the receptors is an adult in good health. CDR3s include the opening cysteine and the closing phenylalanine or tryptophan. The order of the fields is D gene, J gene, V gene, clone size, CDR3 DNA, CDR3 protein. D genes are given only for firm matches. Size values are once, few and many counts, or a class for expanded clones, and some rows have none.

. | TRBJ2-2 | TRBV19 | . | TGTGCCAGTAGTAGACAGATAGAGACCGGGGAGCTGTTTTTT | CASSRQIETGELFF
. | TRBJ2-7 | TRBV23-1 | . | TGCGCCAGCAGTCAATCGTACACCTACTACGAGCAGTACTTC | CASSQSYTYYEQYF
TRBD1 | TRBJ1-6 | TRBV27 | few | TGTGCCAGCAGACCGACAGGGGTCGGGAATTCACCCCTCCACTTT | CASRPTGVGNSPLHF
. | TRBJ1-6 | TRBV3-1/TRBV3-2 | . | TGTGCCAGCAGCCAAGATAAAAATTCACCCCTCCACTTT | CASSQDKNSPLHF
. | TRBJ1-3 | TRBV19 | . | TGTGCCAGTCCCACAGAGTCTGGAAACACCATATATTTT | CASPTESGNTIYF
. | TRBJ1-4 | TRBV5-4 | . | TGTGCCAGCAGCGCCCAAGGTGAAAAACTGTTTTTT | CASSAQGEKLFF
. | TRBJ2-4 | TRBV29-1 | . | TGCAGCGTTGAAGTGGGGTTGGGAGGAAACATTCAGTACTTC | CSVEVGLGGNIQYF
. | TRBJ1-3 | TRBV15 | . | TGTGCCACCAGCAGACCCGGAGGACGAAACACCATATATTTT | CATSRPGGRNTIYF
. | TRBJ1-1 | TRBV7-2 | once | TGTGCCAGCAGCTTAACTATTGGTGTCAGAGAAGCTTTCTTT | CASSLTIGVREAFF
. | TRBJ2-7 | TRBV18 | . | TGTGCCAGCTCACCCGCCAGCAATTACGAGCAGTACTTC | CASSPASNYEQYF
. | TRBJ2-1 | TRBV11-2 | . | TGTGCCAGCAGCCCGAACGGATACAATGAGCAGTTCTTC | CASSPNGYNEQFF
. | TRBJ2-5 | TRBV18 | . | TGTGCCAGCTCACCATCGGGTAGAGAGACCCAGTACTTC | CASSPSGRETQYF
. | TRBJ2-2 | TRBV6-5 | . | TGTGCCAGCAGAACTACCGGGGAGCTGTTTTTT | CASRTTGELFF
. | TRBJ1-2 | TRBV6-5 | . | TGTGCCACGTTGGGCCTTCCACATGGCTACACCTTC | CATLGLPHGYTF
TRBD2 | TRBJ2-7 | TRBV18 | . | TGTGCCAGCTCATCCGGGACTAGCGCCCTCGAGCAGTACTTC | CASSSGTSALEQYF
. | TRBJ1-1 | TRBV28 | . | TGTGCCAGCAGTTCCCCCGGCTCAGGGAAGAACACTGAAGCTTTCTTT | CASSSPGSGKNTEAFF
. | TRBJ2-1 | TRBV2 | . | TGTGCCAGCAGTGCCGGGCCACCCCGTGGTGAGCAGTTCTTC | CASSAGPPRGEQFF
TRBD1 | TRBJ1-6 | TRBV5-1 | . | TGCGCCAGCAGTACCGGGACAGACCCCCTTAGTTCACCCCTCCACTTT | CASSTGTDPLSSPLHF
. | TRBJ1-6 | TRBV24-1 | . | TGTGCCACCAGTGAGCGGGGGCAGGGTTCACCCCTCCACTTT | CATSERGQGSPLHF
TRBD1 | TRBJ1-2 | TRBV9 | . | TGTGCCAGCAGGGGGGGGACAGGGAGCTATGGCTACACCTTC | CASRGGTGSYGYTF
TRBD1 | TRBJ2-7 | TRBV10-1 | . | TGCGCCAGCAGTTCCGGACAGGGCTACGAGCAGTACTTC | CASSSGQGYEQYF
. | TRBJ2-3 | TRBV10-1 | once | TGCGCCAGCACAAGACAGGCAGATACGCAGTATTTT | CASTRQADTQYF
TRBD1 | TRBJ1-4 | TRBV5-4 | . | TGTGCCAGCAGCTCACCGGGACAGGGGGATAAAAAACTGTTTTTT | CASSSPGQGDKKLFF
TRBD2 | TRBJ2-3 | TRBV11-2 | . | TGTGCCAGCAGCTCCCGACTAGCGGGGGGCCCCGATACGCAGTATTTT | CASSSRLAGGPDTQYF
. | TRBJ1-1 | TRBV5-5 | . | TGTGCCAGCAGCTTGACACTGCCGAATTCGAACACTGAAGCTTTCTTT | CASSLTLPNSNTEAFF
. | TRBJ1-2 | TRBV4-1 | . | TGCGCCAGCAGCCAGGACAGATTCTATGGCTACACCTTC | CASSQDRFYGYTF
TRBD1 | TRBJ2-2 | TRBV9 | once | TGTGCCAGCAGCGTAGTAGGGACAGGGGGATACACCGGGGAGCTGTTTTTT | CASSVVGTGGYTGELFF
. | TRBJ2-7 | TRBV30 | . | TGTGCCTGGAGCGGGGTTTCCTACGAGCAGTACTTC | CAWSGVSYEQYF
. | TRBJ1-1 | TRBV12-3/TRBV12-4 | . | TGTGCCAGCAGTTTCGTTGGGGGGGACGCTTTCTTT | CASSFVGGDAFF
. | TRBJ1-1 | TRBV9 | . | TGTGCCAGCAGCGTACAGGTGAACACTGAAGCTTTCTTT | CASSVQVNTEAFF
TRBD2 | TRBJ2-7 | TRBV5-1 | . | TGCGCCAGCAGCCCGGGACTAAGCTCCTACGAGCAGTACTTC | CASSPGLSSYEQYF
. | TRBJ1-3 | TRBV28 | . | TGTGCCAGCAGTTTCGAAGAGGCTGGAAACACCATATATTTT | CASSFEEAGNTIYF
TRBD2 | TRBJ2-7 | TRBV19 | . | TGTGCCAGTAGTACCCGGGGAGGGTCGGGCTACGAGCAGTACTTC | CASSTRGGSGYEQYF
. | TRBJ1-3 | TRBV20-1 | once | TGCCAGGGGTCCTCTGGAAACACCATATATTTT | CQGSSGNTIYF
. | TRBJ1-5 | TRBV6-5 | . | TGTGCCAGCAGTTACCCCGACCCCCAGCATTTT | CASSYPDPQHF
. | TRBJ1-1 | TRBV5-1 | . | TGCGCCAGCAGCTTAAGGGACACTAACATGAACACTGAAGCTTTCTTT | CASSLRDTNMNTEAFF
. | TRBJ1-5 | TRBV27 | . | TGTGCCAGCAGTTTATCGGTACAAATCAGGCCCCAGCATTTT | CASSLSVQIRPQHF
TRBD1 | TRBJ2-2 | TRBV9 | . | TGTGCCAGCAGCACGGGGACAGTAAACACCGGGGAGCTGTTTTTT | CASSTGTVNTGELFF
TRBD1 | TRBJ2-1 | TRBV6-5 | . | TGTGCCAGCAGTTATAGGGACAGGGATGAGCAGTTCTTC | CASSYRDRDEQFF
. | TRBJ2-5 | TRBV9 | . | TGTGCCAGCAGCTTTGGTTCGACAGAGACCCAGTACTTC | CASSFGSTETQYF
. | TRBJ1-2 | TRBV6-5 | . | TGTGCCAGCAGTCCAAACAGGGACTATGGCTACACCTTC | CASSPNRDYGYTF
. | TRBJ1-2 | TRBV7-2 | . | TGTGCCAGCTTTAAGTCGACGGCTGGGGAGGGCTACACCTTC | CASFKSTAGEGYTF
TRBD2 | TRBJ2-3 | TRBV7-9 | . | TGTGCCAGCAGCTCTGTAGCGGGGGGGACGGATACGCAGTATTTT | CASSSVAGGTDTQYF